The entry below gives a single TCR beta chain sequence along with its context. Its target is not known. The source of the sample is a study of post-analysis software for immune sequencing data. The wider study: Patients with relapsing-remitting, secondary progressive and progressive-relapsing multiple sclerosis courses were all represented.

CDR1 is SQVTM and CDR2 is ANQGSEA in the germline V gene. J lost 1 base, V lost 2 bases, and 12 bases had no gene match. The CDR3 extends over 18 amino acids. Incorporated into the TCR beta cDNA libraries were unique molecular identifiers, which served to reduce PCR and sequencing biases. Between about 1 and 11 million T cells gave rise to around 500,000 cDNA molecules. TCRdb ran MiXCR on the PCR reads and lists one entry per CDR3 protein. Of some 700,000 distinct CDR3 sequences listed, 55% to 70% are singletons. Whole-study results and caveats: Controls significantly exceeded multiple sclerosis patients in normalized Chao1 diversity. The F measure placed samples prepared in the same batch into strongly shared clusters. Five TRBV segments, including TRBV5-6, TRBV5-1 and TRBV20-1, were more frequent in patients than controls.

The source material was blood. The V gene is TRBV29-1, the J gene TRBJ2-3, with 10 bases matching TRBD2. The sequence derives from a girl aged 2 to 9 with multiple sclerosis. Here the CDR3 DNA reads TGCAGCGTTGAACGGCTAGCGGGAGCGGGCGAGGGCACAGATACGCAGTATTTT. It translates to CSVERLAGAGEGTDTQYF.